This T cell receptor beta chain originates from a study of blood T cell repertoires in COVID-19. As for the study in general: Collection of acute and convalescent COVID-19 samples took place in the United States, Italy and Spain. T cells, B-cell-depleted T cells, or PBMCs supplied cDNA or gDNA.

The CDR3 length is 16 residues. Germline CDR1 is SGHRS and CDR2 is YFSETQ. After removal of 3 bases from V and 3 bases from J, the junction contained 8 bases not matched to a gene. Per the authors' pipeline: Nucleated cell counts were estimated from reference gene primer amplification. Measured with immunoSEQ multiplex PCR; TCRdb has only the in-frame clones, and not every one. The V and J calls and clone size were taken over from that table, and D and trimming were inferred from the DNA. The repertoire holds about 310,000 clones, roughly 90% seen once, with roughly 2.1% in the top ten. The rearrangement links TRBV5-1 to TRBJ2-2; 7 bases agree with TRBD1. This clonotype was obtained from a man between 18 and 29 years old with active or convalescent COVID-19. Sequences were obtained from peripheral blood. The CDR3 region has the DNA TGCGCCAGCAGCTCCCAACGACAGGGACACACCGGGGAGCTGTTTTTT. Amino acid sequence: CASSSQRQGHTGELFF. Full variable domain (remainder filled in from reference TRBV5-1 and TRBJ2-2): KAGVTQTPRYLIKTRGQQVTLSCSPISGHRSVSWYQQTPGQGLQFLFEYFSETQRNKGNFPGRFSGRQFSNSRSEMNVSTLELGDSALYLCASSSQRQGHTGELFFGEGSRLTVL.